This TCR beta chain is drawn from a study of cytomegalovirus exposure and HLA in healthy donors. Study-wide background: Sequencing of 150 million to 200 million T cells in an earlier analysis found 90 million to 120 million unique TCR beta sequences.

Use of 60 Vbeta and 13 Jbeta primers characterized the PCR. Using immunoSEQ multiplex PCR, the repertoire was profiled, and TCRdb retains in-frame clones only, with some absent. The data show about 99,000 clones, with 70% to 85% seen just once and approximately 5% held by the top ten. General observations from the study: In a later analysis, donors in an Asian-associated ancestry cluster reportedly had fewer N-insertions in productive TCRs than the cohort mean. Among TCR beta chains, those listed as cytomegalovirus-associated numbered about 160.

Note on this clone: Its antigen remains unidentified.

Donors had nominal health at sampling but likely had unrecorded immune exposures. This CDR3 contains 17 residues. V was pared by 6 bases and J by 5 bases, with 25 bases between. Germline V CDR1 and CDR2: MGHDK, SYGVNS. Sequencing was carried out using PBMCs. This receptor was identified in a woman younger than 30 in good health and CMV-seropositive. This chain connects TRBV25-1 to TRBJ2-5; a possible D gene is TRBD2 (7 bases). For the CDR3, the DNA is TGTGCCAGCAGCTCGTCTAGGGGGGGCACGGTGGGGGAGACCCAGTACTTC. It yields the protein CASSSSRGGTVGETQYF.